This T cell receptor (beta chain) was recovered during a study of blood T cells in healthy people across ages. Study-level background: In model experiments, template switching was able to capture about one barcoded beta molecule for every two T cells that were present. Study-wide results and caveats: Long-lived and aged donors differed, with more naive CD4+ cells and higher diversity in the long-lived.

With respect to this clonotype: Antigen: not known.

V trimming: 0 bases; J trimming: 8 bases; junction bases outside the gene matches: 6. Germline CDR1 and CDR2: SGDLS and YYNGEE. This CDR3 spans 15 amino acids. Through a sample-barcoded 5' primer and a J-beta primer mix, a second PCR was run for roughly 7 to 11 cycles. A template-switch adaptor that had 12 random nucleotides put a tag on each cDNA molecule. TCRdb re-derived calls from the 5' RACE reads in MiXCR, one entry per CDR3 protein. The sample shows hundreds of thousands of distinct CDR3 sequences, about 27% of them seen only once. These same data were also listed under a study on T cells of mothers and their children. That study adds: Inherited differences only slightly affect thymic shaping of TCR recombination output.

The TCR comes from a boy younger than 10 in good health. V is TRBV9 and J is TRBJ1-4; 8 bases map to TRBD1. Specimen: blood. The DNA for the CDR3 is TGTGCCAGCAGCGTAGGATACAGGGGGAAGGAAAAACTGTTTTTT. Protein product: CASSVGYRGKEKLFF.